This record covers a single T cell receptor beta chain. Its antigen is undetermined. This sample is drawn from a study of T cell repertoires in cytomegalovirus infection. Findings and caveats of the study: Of the TCR beta families, the public ones yielded a cumulative frequency that identified carriers of CMV plus the relevant HLA.

Germline CDR1 is DFQATT and CDR2 is SNEGSKA (reference sequence). V gave up 6 bases and J gave up 3 bases; unmatched junction bases: 12. The CDR3 covers 16 residues. TCRdb redid the calling of the reads with MiXCR, one entry per CDR3 protein. The sample consists of approximately 130,000 distinct CDR3 sequences, less than 9.5% of them appearing once. The gene calls are TRBV20-1 and TRBJ1-1; the match to TRBD1 covers 11 bases. Specimen: PBMCs. This sequence was found in a human donor in good health (CMV status not recorded). Some clones in this sample may be carry-over from other donors' samples. The DNA for the CDR3 is TGCAGTGCCCCCCGGGACAGGGGGACGGGATACACTGAAGCTTTCTTT. As protein: CSAPRDRGTGYTEAFF.